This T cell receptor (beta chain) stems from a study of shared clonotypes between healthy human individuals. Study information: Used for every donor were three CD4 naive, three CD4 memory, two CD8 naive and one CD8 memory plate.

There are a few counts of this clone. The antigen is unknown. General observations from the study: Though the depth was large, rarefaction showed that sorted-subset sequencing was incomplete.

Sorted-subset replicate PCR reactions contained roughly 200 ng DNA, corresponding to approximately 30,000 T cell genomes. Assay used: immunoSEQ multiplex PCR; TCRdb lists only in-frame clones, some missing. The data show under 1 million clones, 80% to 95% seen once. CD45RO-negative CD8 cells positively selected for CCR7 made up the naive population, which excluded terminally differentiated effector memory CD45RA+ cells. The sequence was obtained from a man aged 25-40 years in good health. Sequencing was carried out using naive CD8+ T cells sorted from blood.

This CDR3 is CASSITSYTQYF. CDR3 bases: TGTGCCAGTAGTATTACCAGCTATACGCAGTATTTT. The chain employs TRBV19 and TRBJ2-3; D remains unclear. CDR3 length: 12 residues. The germline gives CDR1 LNHDA, CDR2 SQIVND (reference sequence). V lost 3 bases and J 7 bases, leaving 8 bases between the germline ends.